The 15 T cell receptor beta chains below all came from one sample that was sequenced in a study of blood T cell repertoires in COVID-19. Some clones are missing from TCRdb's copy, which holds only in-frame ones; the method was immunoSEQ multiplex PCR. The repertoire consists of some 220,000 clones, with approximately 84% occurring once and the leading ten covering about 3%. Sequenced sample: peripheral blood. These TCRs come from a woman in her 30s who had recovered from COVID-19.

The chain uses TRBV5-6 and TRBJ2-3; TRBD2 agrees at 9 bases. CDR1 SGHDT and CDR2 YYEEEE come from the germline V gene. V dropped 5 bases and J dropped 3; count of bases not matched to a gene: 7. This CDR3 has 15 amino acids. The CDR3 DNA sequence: TGTGCCAGCAGAGTTAGCGGGAGAATAACAGATACGCAGTATTTT. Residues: CASRVSGRITDTQYF. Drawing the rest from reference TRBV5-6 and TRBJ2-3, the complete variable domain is DAGVTQSPTHLIKTRGQQVTLRCSPKSGHDTVSWYQQALGQGPQFIFQYYEEEERQRGNFPDRFSGHQFPNYSSELNVNALLLGDSALYLCASRVSGRITDTQYFGPGTRLTVL.

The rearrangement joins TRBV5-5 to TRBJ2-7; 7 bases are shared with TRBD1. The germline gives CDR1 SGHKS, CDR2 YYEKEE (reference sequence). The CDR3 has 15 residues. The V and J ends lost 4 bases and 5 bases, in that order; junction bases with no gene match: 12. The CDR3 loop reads CASSIDDRDLDEQYF. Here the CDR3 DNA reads TGTGCCAGCAGCATCGACGACAGGGACCTGGACGAGCAGTACTTC.

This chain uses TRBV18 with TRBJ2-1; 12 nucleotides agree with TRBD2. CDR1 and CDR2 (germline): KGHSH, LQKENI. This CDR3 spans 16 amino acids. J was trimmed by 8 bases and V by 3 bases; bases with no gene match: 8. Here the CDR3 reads CASSPGLAGPLDEQFF. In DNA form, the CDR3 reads TGTGCCAGCTCACCGGGACTAGCGGGCCCATTGGATGAGCAGTTCTTC.

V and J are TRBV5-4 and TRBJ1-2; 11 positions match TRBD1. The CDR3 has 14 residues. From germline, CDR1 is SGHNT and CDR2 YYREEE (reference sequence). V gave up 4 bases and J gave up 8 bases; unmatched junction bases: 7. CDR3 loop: CASSPGTGGGGYTF. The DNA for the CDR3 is TGTGCCAGCAGCCCCGGGACAGGGGGTGGAGGCTACACCTTC.

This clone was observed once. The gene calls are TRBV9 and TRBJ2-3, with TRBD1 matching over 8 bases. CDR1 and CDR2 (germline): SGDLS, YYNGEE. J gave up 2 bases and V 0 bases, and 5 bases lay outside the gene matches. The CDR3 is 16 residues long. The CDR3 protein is CASSVGGTGNTDTQYF. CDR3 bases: TGTGCCAGCAGCGTAGGGGGGACAGGTAACACAGATACGCAGTATTTT.

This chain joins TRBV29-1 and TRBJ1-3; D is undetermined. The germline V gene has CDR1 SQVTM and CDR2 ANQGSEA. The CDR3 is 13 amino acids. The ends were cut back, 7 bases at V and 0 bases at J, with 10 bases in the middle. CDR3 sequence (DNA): TGCAGCGCAAAACAGAGCTCTGGAAACACCATATATTTT. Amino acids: CSAKQSSGNTIYF.

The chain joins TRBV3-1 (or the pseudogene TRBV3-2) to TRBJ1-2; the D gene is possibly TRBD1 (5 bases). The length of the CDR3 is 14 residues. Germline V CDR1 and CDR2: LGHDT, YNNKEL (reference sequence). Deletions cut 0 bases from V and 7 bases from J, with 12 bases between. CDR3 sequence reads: CASSQDRGVGGYTF. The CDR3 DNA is TGTGCCAGCAGCCAAGACCGGGGGGTGGGTGGCTACACCTTC.

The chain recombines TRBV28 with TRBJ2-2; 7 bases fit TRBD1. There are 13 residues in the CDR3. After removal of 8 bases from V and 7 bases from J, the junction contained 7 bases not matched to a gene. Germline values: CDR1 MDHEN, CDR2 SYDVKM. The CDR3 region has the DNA TGTGCCAGCCGGAGAGGGGGCCACGGGGAGCTGTTTTTT. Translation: CASRRGGHGELFF.

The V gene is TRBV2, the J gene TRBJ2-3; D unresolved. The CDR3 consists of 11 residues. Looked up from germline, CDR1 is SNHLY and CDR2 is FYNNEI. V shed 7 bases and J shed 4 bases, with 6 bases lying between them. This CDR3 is CASKYADTQYF. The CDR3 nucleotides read TGTGCCAGCAAATATGCAGATACGCAGTATTTT.

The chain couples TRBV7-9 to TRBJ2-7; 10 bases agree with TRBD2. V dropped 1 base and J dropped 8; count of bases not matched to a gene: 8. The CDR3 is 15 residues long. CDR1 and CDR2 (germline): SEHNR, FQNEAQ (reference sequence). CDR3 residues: CASSLGWPSGSQQYF. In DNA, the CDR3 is TGTGCCAGCAGCTTAGGGTGGCCTAGCGGGAGCCAGCAGTACTTC.

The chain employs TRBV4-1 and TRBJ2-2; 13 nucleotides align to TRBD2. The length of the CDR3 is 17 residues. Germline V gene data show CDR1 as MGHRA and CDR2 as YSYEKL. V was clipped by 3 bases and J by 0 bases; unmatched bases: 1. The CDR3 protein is CASSQGTSGANTGELFF. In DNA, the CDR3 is TGCGCCAGCAGCCAGGGGACTAGCGGGGCGAACACCGGGGAGCTGTTTTTT.

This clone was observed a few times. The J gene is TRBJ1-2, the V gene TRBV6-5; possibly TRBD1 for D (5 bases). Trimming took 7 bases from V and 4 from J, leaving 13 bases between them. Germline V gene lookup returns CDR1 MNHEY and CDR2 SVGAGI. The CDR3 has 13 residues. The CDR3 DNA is TGTGCCAGCAACTCGGGGGACGTCTATGGCTACACCTTC. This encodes CASNSGDVYGYTF.

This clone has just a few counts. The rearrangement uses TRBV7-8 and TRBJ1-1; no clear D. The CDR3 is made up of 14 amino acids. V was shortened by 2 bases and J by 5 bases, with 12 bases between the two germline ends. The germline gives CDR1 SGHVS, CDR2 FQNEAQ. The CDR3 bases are TGTGCCAGCAGCTTAAACCGTCTGAGGACTGAAGCTTTCTTT. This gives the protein CASSLNRLRTEAFF.

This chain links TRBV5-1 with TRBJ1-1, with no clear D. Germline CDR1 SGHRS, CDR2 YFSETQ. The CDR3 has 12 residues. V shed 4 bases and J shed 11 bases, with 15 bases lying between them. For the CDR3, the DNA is TGCGCCAGCAGCGAACCGGGAGGGTTGGCTTTCTTT. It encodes CASSEPGGLAFF.

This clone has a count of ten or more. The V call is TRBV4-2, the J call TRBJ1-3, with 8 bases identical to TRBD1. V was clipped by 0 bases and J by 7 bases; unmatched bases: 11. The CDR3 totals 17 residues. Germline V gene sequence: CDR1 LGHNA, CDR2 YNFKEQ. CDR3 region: CASSQDLRTGKDNTIYF. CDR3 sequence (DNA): TGTGCCAGCAGCCAAGATTTGAGGACAGGGAAGGACAACACCATATATTTT.